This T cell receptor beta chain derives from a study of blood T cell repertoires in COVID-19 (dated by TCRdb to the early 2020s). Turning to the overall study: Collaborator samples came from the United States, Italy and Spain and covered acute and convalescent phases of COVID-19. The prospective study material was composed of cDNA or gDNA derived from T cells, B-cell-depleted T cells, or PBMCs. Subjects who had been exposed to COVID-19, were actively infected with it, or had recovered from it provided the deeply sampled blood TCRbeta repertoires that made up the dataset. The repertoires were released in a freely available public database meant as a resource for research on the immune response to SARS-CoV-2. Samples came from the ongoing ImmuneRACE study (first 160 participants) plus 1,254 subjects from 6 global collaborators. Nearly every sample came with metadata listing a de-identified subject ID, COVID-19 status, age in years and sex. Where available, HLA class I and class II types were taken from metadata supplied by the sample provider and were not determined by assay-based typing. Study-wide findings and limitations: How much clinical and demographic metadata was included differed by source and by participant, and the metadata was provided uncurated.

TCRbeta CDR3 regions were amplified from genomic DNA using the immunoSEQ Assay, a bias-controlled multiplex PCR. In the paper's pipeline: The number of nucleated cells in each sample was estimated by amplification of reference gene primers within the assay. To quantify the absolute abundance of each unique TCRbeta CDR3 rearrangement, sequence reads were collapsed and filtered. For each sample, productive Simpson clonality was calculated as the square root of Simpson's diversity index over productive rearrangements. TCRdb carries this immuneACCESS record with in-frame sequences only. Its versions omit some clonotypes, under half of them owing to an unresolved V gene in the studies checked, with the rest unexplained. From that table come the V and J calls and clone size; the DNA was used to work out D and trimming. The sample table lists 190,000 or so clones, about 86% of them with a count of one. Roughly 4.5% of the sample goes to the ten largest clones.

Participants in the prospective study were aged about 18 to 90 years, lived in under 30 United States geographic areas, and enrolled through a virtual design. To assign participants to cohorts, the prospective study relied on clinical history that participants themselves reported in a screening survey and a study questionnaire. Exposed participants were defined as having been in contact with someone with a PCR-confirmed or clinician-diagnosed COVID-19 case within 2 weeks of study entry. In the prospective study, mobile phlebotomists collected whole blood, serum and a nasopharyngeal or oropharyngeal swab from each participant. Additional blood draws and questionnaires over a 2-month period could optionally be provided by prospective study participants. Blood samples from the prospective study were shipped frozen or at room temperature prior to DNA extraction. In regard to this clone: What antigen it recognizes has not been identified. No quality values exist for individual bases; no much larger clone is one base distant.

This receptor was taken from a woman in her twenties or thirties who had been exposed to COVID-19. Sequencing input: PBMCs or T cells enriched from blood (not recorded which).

For the CDR3, the sequence is CASSESMVGEAFF. The nucleotides are TGCGCCAGCAGTGAGTCGATGGTCGGTGAAGCTTTCTTT. The receptor chain draws on TRBV10-1 and TRBJ1-1, with the D gene too uncertain to name. V gives up 0 bases and J gives up 7 bases, and the segment between their germline ends measures 9 bases. CDR1 WNHNN and CDR2 SYGVQD are derived from the germline V gene (reference sequence). From cysteine to phenylalanine, the CDR3 is 13 amino acids long. The CDR3 DNA has 39 bases and is translated from base 1.